These 4 T cell receptor beta chains share one sample of origin, sequenced in a study of siplizumab effects on memory and regulatory T cells. Sequencing used immunoSEQ multiplex PCR; TCRdb keeps in-frame clones, though not all of them. The profile shows about 100,000 clones, 90% to 95% of them singletons. Sequenced input: non-Treg CD4+ T cells sorted from blood. The origin of the receptors is a human donor in good health.

In its sample, this clone was seen a few times. This chain links TRBV27 with TRBJ1-5; D remains ambiguous. CDR3 size: 15 residues. Germline loops: CDR1 MNHEY, CDR2 SMNVEV (reference sequence). Trimming removed 3 bases at V and 4 bases at J, with 13 bases between. For the CDR3, the DNA is TGTGCCAGCAGTTTCGTGGCGAACCCAAATCAGCCCCAGCATTTT. Its protein product is CASSFVANPNQPQHF.

The chain is built from TRBV25-1 and TRBJ2-4, with D perhaps TRBD1 or TRBD2 (6 bases each). Per germline, CDR1 MGHDK and CDR2 SYGVNS. This CDR3 spans 14 amino acids. With 1 base removed from V and 6 bases from J, the gap between germline ends came to 10 bases. Written as DNA, the CDR3 is TGTGCCAGCAGTGAATTCGGGGGCACAAACATTCAGTACTTC. Residues: CASSEFGGTNIQYF.

The CDR3 here is CASSMKGDQPQHF. The CDR3 nucleotides are TGTGCCAGTAGTATGAAGGGGGATCAGCCCCAGCATTTT. V gene TRBV19 combines with J gene TRBJ1-5; TRBD1 might be the D (6 bases). Trimming left V 3 bases short and J 5 bases short, with 8 bases between. CDR1 LNHDA and CDR2 SQIVND come from the germline V gene (reference sequence). CDR3 length: 13 residues. The whole variable domain, filled in from reference TRBV19 and TRBJ1-5, reads DGGITQSPKYLFRKEGQNVTLSCEQNLNHDAMYWYRQDPGQGLRLIYYSQIVNDFQKGDIAEGYSVSREKKESFPLTVTSAQKNPTAFYLCASSMKGDQPQHFGDGTRLSIL.

J is TRBJ1-1 and V is TRBV5-1, with TRBD1 identical over 8 bases. J gave up 1 base and V 3 bases, and 5 bases lay outside the gene matches. Germline lookup yields CDR1 SGHRS and CDR2 YFSETQ. The length of the CDR3 is 15 residues. This CDR3 reads CASSYQGTGNTEAFF. CDR3 nucleotides: TGCGCCAGCAGCTACCAGGGGACAGGGAACACTGAAGCTTTCTTT.